This TCR beta chain emerged from a study of shared clonotypes between healthy human individuals. Sequencing used immunoSEQ multiplex PCR; TCRdb keeps in-frame clones, though not all of them. Here the sample spans about 1.9 million clones, around 93% being singletons. CD8 cells classed as naive were CD45RO-negative and positively selected for CCR7, excluding terminally differentiated effector memory CD45RA+ cells. Sequenced input: naive CD8+ T cells from PBMCs. This TCR derives from a man younger than 35 in good health. Some clones in this sample may be carry-over from other donors' samples.

CDR3 sequence: CASRRTGELFF. The CDR3 DNA reads as TGTGCCAGCAGGCGGACCGGGGAGCTGTTTTTT. The V and J genes are TRBV7-9 and TRBJ2-2; D remains ambiguous. CDR3 size: 11 residues. V shed 6 bases and J shed 5 bases, with 4 bases lying between them. CDR1 is SEHNR, CDR2 FQNEAQ, per germline (reference sequence).